The clone carrying this T cell receptor beta chain was counted a few times. Its antigen is still unknown. These data originate in a study of beta chain features in type 1 diabetes. Study background: Comparable age, gender and cell yields were observed in patients relative to healthy donors.

V lost 2 bases, J lost 2 bases, and 7 bases lay in between. The CDR3 is made up of 13 amino acids. Germline CDR1 is SGHTA and CDR2 is FQGTGA. Study-wide results and caveats: A possible short-template PCR bias applies equally to patients and controls. For Type 1 diabetes patients, all four CD4+ subsets carried TCRB CDR3s that were moderately but significantly shorter. Compared with healthy donors, patients appeared to share more similar naive, central memory and regulatory TCRB repertoires.

Expressed TCRB transcripts were sequenced because the entire RNA isolate underwent reverse transcription. Here immunoSEQ multiplex PCR was the method, and the copy in TCRdb shows in-frame clones only, minus some. This sample yields under 300,000 clones, of which around 24% are seen a single time; about 0.012% belongs to the top ten. The sample comprised naive CD4+ T cells from blood. The sequence derives from a woman in her 30s with type 1 diabetes. The J gene is TRBJ2-7, the V gene TRBV7-3; D unresolved. In nucleotides, the CDR3 is TGTGCCAGCAGCTTAGAGGTTACCTACGAGCAGTACTTC. Protein product: CASSLEVTYEQYF.